This T cell receptor (beta chain) was identified in a study of T cell responses to AZD1222 COVID-19 vaccine. Turning to this clone: The target antigen is unknown.

The V end was cut by 1 base, the J end by 7 bases, with 5 bases between. This CDR3 has 12 amino acids. Germline lookup yields CDR1 SGHTA and CDR2 FQGNSA. Overall study findings and caveats: Dominant CD4 TCR responses targeted spike regions 160-218 and 743-854. Repertoire sampling occurred only after the peak T cell response. Spike-specific TCR breadth and depth went up after people got two AZD1222 doses.

Produced via immunoSEQ multiplex PCR; TCRdb's table is partial and in-frame only. Of fewer than 150,000 clones detected, 88% appear once; the ten largest clones hold 3.1%. The source of this sequence is an adult who received the AZD1222 COVID-19 vaccine. The chain uses TRBV7-2 and TRBJ1-5; no firm D call. This material consisted of peripheral blood, taken 28 days after the second AZD1222 dose. DNA of the CDR3: TGTGCCAGCAGCTTAGGGGTGCAGCCCCAGCATTTT. Its translation: CASSLGVQPQHF.